This TCR beta chain came from a study of T cells in Graves' hyperthyroidism and ophthalmopathy. Looking at the study overall: Sampling of peripheral blood happened at initial diagnosis, prior to any treatment. Study outcomes and limitations: Most thyroid clonotypes with frequency above 0.001 were detected in blood.

Graves' hyperthyroidism is called stable when ophthalmopathy does not progress within 18 months. Orbital computed tomography, thyroid ultrasound, serum thyroxine and TRAb, and clinical symptoms together informed the diagnoses. This clonotype has a handful of counts. The antigen is unknown. The investigators amplified TCR beta CDR3 regions from RNA transcripts. HTBI primers drove first-round RT-PCR of the TCR CDR3. TCRdb re-analysed the multiplex PCR reads in MiXCR, keeping a single row per CDR3 protein. The table has approximately 360,000 distinct CDR3 sequences, 25% seen once; the top ten hold around 79%. Material for sequencing was blood. The sequence derives from a man aged 50-60 years with Graves' hyperthyroidism.

The CDR3: CAIARGGTDTQYF. The CDR3 nucleotides read TGTGCCATCGCGAGGGGAGGCACAGATACGCAGTATTTT. The V gene is TRBV27, the J gene TRBJ2-3; D is perhaps TRBD1 or TRBD2 (5 bases each). The CDR3 totals 13 residues. The V and J ends lost 10 bases and 1 base respectively, with 12 bases between them. Germline V lookup: CDR1 MNHEY, CDR2 SMNVEV (reference sequence).